This T cell receptor beta chain is drawn from a study of blood T cell repertoires in COVID-19. Only in-frame clones appear in the TCRdb table, and some are missing; sequencing was by immunoSEQ multiplex PCR. The sample lists 250,000 or so clones, approximately 84% seen once, with roughly 3.1% in the top ten. This CDR3 spans 12 amino acids. V was clipped by 4 bases and J by 4 bases, with 8 bases between them. CDR1 SGHNT and CDR2 YYREEE come from the germline V gene (reference sequence). The sample was PBMCs or T cells enriched from blood (not recorded which). This clonotype originated in a man aged 45 to 65 who had recovered from COVID-19. The gene calls are TRBV5-4 and TRBJ1-2, with D perhaps TRBD1 (6 bases). In DNA, the CDR3 is TGTGCCAGCAGCGAGGACAGCTATGGCTACACCTTC. This gives the protein CASSEDSYGYTF.